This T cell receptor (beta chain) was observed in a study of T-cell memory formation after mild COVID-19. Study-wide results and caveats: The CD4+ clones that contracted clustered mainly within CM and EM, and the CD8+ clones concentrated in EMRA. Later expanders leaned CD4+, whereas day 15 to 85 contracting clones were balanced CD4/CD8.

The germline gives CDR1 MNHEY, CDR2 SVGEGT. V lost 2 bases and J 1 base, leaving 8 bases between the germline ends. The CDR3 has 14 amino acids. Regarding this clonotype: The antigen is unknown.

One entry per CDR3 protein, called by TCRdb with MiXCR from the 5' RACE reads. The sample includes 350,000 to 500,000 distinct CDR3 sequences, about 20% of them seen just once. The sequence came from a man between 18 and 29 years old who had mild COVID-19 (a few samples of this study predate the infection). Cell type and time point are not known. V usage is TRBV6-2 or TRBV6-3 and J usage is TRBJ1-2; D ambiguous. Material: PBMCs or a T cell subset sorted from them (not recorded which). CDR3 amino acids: CASSYGGGNYGYTF. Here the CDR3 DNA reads TGTGCCAGCAGTTACGGTGGAGGTAACTATGGCTACACCTTC.